Below, 27 T cell receptor beta chains from the same sample are listed, as sequenced in a study of early stage breast cancer tumors. Only in-frame clones appear in the TCRdb table, and some are missing; sequencing was by immunoSEQ multiplex PCR. This sample has about 72,000 clones; approximately 80% occur once, and the top ten carry roughly 3.5%. The specimen sequenced was blood. The receptors originated from a person between 55 and 69 years old with breast cancer.

The rearrangement joins TRBV27 to TRBJ2-2; perhaps TRBD2 as D (6 bases). The CDR3 covers 14 residues. Trimming removed 8 bases at V and 4 bases at J, with 14 bases between. In germline, CDR1 is MNHEY, CDR2 SMNVEV (reference sequence). CDR3 sequence: CASRLIGGTGELFF. DNA of the CDR3: TGTGCCAGCCGATTGATCGGGGGCACCGGGGAGCTGTTTTTT.

The chain links TRBV2 to TRBJ1-5, with 8 nucleotides matching TRBD1. CDR1 and CDR2 (germline): SNHLY, FYNNEI. This CDR3 is built from 17 residues. Germline trimming cut 2 bases from V and 8 bases from J; bases unmatched to any gene: 14. CDR3 loop: CASSETGTGWGTEPQHF. The CDR3 DNA sequence: TGTGCCAGCAGTGAAACAGGGACAGGTTGGGGGACTGAGCCCCAGCATTTT.

V gene TRBV18 combines with J gene TRBJ2-7; D might be TRBD1 or TRBD2, each matching 5 bases. V shed 2 bases and J shed 5 bases, with 22 bases lying between them. Per the germline V gene, CDR1 is KGHSH and CDR2 is LQKENI. The CDR3 runs to 17 residues. CDR3 sequence (DNA): TGTGCCAGCTCACCATTTCCCCCGGGGACCGTTGTCAACGAGCAGTACTTC. Its protein product is CASSPFPPGTVVNEQYF. Looking up the rest from reference TRBV18 and TRBJ2-7 gives the full variable domain: NAGVMQNPRHLVRRRGQEARLRCSPMKGHSHVYWYRQLPEEGLKFMVYLQKENIIDESGMPKERFSAEFPKEGPSILRIQQVVRGDSAAYFCASSPFPPGTVVNEQYFGPGTRLTVT.

CDR3 DNA sequence: TGTGCCAGCAGCTGGGACAGCTCCTACGAGCAGTACTTC. Translation gives CASSWDSSYEQYF. The rearrangement uses TRBV5-8 and TRBJ2-7; 7 positions match TRBD1. The CDR3 is 13 residues long. Looked up from germline, CDR1 is SGHTS and CDR2 is YDEGEE. J lost 0 bases, V lost 3 bases, and 0 bases had no gene match.

V usage is TRBV5-4 and J usage is TRBJ2-1, with 8 bases lining up with TRBD2. With V trimmed by 3 bases and J by 4 bases, 9 bases remained unmatched. The germline CDR1 and CDR2 sequences are SGHNT and YYREEE (reference sequence). The CDR3 has 16 residues. The CDR3 DNA sequence: TGTGCCAGCAGCTACGGGGGGCTAGCGGGTTACAATGAGCAGTTCTTC. Translating gives CASSYGGLAGYNEQFF. The whole variable domain, remainder taken from reference TRBV5-4 and TRBJ2-1, is ETGVTQSPTHLIKTRGQQVTLRCSSQSGHNTVSWYQQALGQGPQFIFQYYREEENGRGNFPPRFSGLQFPNYSSELNVNALELDDSALYLCASSYGGLAGYNEQFFGPGTRLTVL.

The chain is built from TRBV30 and TRBJ2-7, with TRBD2 matching over 9 bases. CDR1 GTSNPN and CDR2 SVGIG come from the germline V gene (reference sequence). The ends lost 1 base at V and 3 bases at J; junction bases unmatched: 7. CDR3 length: 15 amino acids. The CDR3 DNA reads TGTGCCTGGAGTGATCTGCGGGGGGGCCGCTACGAGCAGTACTTC. This sequence encodes CAWSDLRGGRYEQYF.

V usage is TRBV5-1 and J usage is TRBJ2-5; 8 bases line up with TRBD2. V shed 4 bases and J 5 bases; nucleotides not matched to a gene: 7. The CDR3 consists of 14 residues. CDR1 and CDR2 (germline): SGHRS, YFSETQ. The CDR3 region has the DNA TGCGCCAGCAGCGGGAGCGGGAGTGCGGAGACCCAGTACTTC. It codes for CASSGSGSAETQYF.

About this clone: The sample carries other DNA sequences with the same CDR3. This rearrangement joins TRBV5-6 to TRBJ2-2; TRBD2 matches at 8 bases. The germline CDR1 and CDR2 sequences are SGHDT and YYEEEE. The CDR3 is 17 residues long. J gave up 3 bases and V 0 bases, and 7 bases lay outside the gene matches. DNA of the CDR3: TGTGCCAGCAGCTTGGAAAGACTAGCGCGATACACCGGGGAGCTGTTTTTT. Protein product: CASSLERLARYTGELFF.

This clone has just a few counts. This sequence joins TRBV4-3 and TRBJ2-2; D might be TRBD1 (6 bases). The germline gives CDR1 LGHNA, CDR2 YSLEER. There are 14 residues in the CDR3. V was clipped by 1 base and J by 6 bases, with 9 bases between them. For the CDR3, the DNA is TGCGCCAGCAGCCAAGCTACAGGGCCCGGGGAGCTGTTTTTT. It specifies CASSQATGPGELFF.

This clone has just a few counts. The chain employs TRBV19 and TRBJ1-6, with D possibly being TRBD1 (5 bases). The germline V gene encodes CDR1 LNHDA and CDR2 SQIVND (reference sequence). Trimming left V 6 bases short and J 8 bases short, with 14 bases between. This CDR3 region has 14 residues. The CDR3 here is CASRVGGRDSPLHF. Written as DNA, the CDR3 is TGTGCCAGTAGAGTCGGTGGCAGGGATTCACCCCTCCACTTT.

The V call is TRBV4-2, the J call TRBJ2-5, with D unresolved. The CDR3 runs 14 residues. CDR1 and CDR2 from the germline V gene are LGHNA and YNFKEQ. The ends were cut back, 1 base at V and 5 bases at J, with 11 bases in the middle. CDR3 residues: CASSQGALGETQYF. CDR3 DNA sequence: TGTGCCAGCAGCCAAGGCGCCCTTGGGGAGACCCAGTACTTC.

This clone occurred a few times. V and J are TRBV2 and TRBJ1-2; D is possibly TRBD1 (6 bases). This CDR3 contains 14 residues. V was shortened by 7 bases and J by 8 bases, with 20 bases between the two germline ends. CDR1 and CDR2 (germline): SNHLY, FYNNEI. CDR3 region: CASTHQGQLSGYTF. CDR3 nucleotides: TGTGCCAGCACCCACCAGGGACAACTCTCCGGCTACACCTTC.

This clone has only a few counts. The chain links TRBV30 to TRBJ2-2; TRBD2 agrees at 7 bases. CDR3 size: 14 residues. The trim removed 1 base at V and 6 bases at J, leaving 5 bases unmatched. Looked up from germline, CDR1 is GTSNPN and CDR2 is SVGIG (reference sequence). As DNA, the CDR3 is TGTGCCTGGAGTGGACTAGCAGTTGCCGGGGAGCTGTTTTTT. Protein: CAWSGLAVAGELFF.

This rearrangement joins TRBV11-1 to TRBJ1-6; 9 nucleotides align to TRBD1. Germline V lookup: CDR1 SGHAT, CDR2 FQDESV (reference sequence). The CDR3 runs to 15 residues. V trimming: 4 bases; J trimming: 10 bases; junction bases outside the gene matches: 8. The CDR3 DNA follows: TGTGCCAGCAGCTCGATGACAGGGGGTCTCTCACCCCTCCACTTT. It specifies CASSSMTGGLSPLHF.

This sequence joins TRBV19 and TRBJ1-2, with D perhaps matching TRBD1 (5 bases). Per germline, CDR1 LNHDA and CDR2 SQIVND (reference sequence). V was trimmed by 4 bases and J by 7 bases, leaving 13 bases between them. CDR3 length: 13 residues. Here the CDR3 DNA reads TGTGCCAGTAGTAGATCCGGGACGGGTGGCTACACCTTC. It yields the protein CASSRSGTGGYTF.

V is TRBV21-1 and J is TRBJ1-1; the table names TRBD1, a call not compared with the DNA. TRBV21-1 is recorded as a pseudogene. The CDR3 is 15 residues long. The CDR3: CASSKEDRADTEAFF. The CDR3 bases are TGTGCCAGCAGCAAAGAGGACAGGGCTGACACTGAAGCTTTCTTT.

The chain uses TRBV10-3 and TRBJ2-7, with 11 bases lining up with TRBD2. CDR3 length: 14 residues. Trimming removed 6 bases from V and 6 bases from J; junction bases left unmatched: 7. Germline CDR1 reads ENHRY; CDR2 reads SYGVKD. CDR3 region: CAISPTSGSLEQYF. As DNA, the CDR3 is TGTGCCATCAGCCCCACTAGCGGGAGTCTCGAGCAGTACTTC.

V is TRBV30 and J is TRBJ1-1; D possibly corresponds to TRBD1 (5 bases). Germline V gene data show CDR1 as GTSNPN and CDR2 as SVGIG (reference sequence). Trimming cost V 1 base and J 0 bases, with 6 bases left between them. CDR3 length equals 13 residues. Here the CDR3 reads CAWSGTLNTEAFF. The CDR3, as DNA: TGTGCCTGGAGTGGGACACTGAACACTGAAGCTTTCTTT.

The V call is TRBV7-8, the J call TRBJ2-2; D possibly corresponds to TRBD2 (6 bases). V was pared by 1 base and J by 4 bases, with 10 bases between. The CDR3 is 15 amino acids. Germline V lookup: CDR1 SGHVS, CDR2 FQNEAQ. The CDR3 region is CASSLVQAGTGELFF. CDR3 bases: TGTGCCAGCAGCTTAGTCCAAGCGGGCACCGGGGAGCTGTTTTTT.

This clone was picked up one time. This specimen includes other DNA sequences encoding the same CDR3. The chain carries TRBV5-1 and TRBJ2-7; D uncertain. Germline V lookup: CDR1 SGHRS, CDR2 YFSETQ. CDR3 length: 12 residues. V was trimmed by 0 bases and J by 4 bases, leaving 5 bases between them. CDR3 amino acids: CASSLEGYEQYF. The CDR3 DNA reads as TGCGCCAGCAGCTTGGAAGGGTACGAGCAGTACTTC.

The J gene is TRBJ2-2, the V gene TRBV28, with 7 nucleotides matching TRBD1. There are 13 residues in the CDR3. J gave up 4 bases and V 11 bases, and 7 bases lay outside the gene matches. The germline V gene encodes CDR1 MDHEN and CDR2 SYDVKM. Written as DNA, the CDR3 is TGTGCCGCCGAGGGACAGTCCACCGGGGAGCTGTTTTTT. Translating gives CAAEGQSTGELFF.

This clone was detected a few times. The CDR3 DNA follows: TGTGCCAGCAGCTCCTTGAGCGGGGGCCTGTACGAGCAGTACTTC. Translation gives CASSSLSGGLYEQYF. This chain links TRBV7-9 with TRBJ2-7, with 8 bases aligning to TRBD2. The germline V gene has CDR1 SEHNR and CDR2 FQNEAQ (reference sequence). This CDR3 contains 15 residues. Losses at the gene ends were 4 bases for V and 4 bases for J; bases not matched to a gene: 9. Full variable domain (missing parts from reference TRBV7-9 and TRBJ2-7): DTGVSQNPRHKITKRGQNVTFRCDPISEHNRLYWYRQTLGQGPEFLTYFQNEAQLEKSRLLSDRFSAERPKGSFSTLEIQRTEQGDSAMYLCASSSLSGGLYEQYFGPGTRLTVT.

This clone was observed a handful of times. V and J are TRBV30 and TRBJ1-5, with no clear D. The CDR3 is 13 amino acids. CDR1 and CDR2 (germline): GTSNPN, SVGIG (reference sequence). The germline V and J ends were trimmed by 4 bases and 5 bases, with 12 bases remaining between them. In DNA, the CDR3 is TGTGCCTGGAACCAAGGGTTAGATCAGCCCCAGCATTTT. Translation gives CAWNQGLDQPQHF.

This clone has just one count. A read error may account for a junction end that differs from germline. The CDR3 nucleotides are TGTGCCAGTAGGGGCGGCCGCACTAGGAGGTTT. Protein sequence: CASRGGRTRRF. The rearrangement uses TRBV19 and TRBJ2-3, with a tentative D call TRBD2 (5 bases). Germline V gene lookup returns CDR1 LNHDA and CDR2 SQIVND (reference sequence). CDR3 length equals 11 residues. The full variable domain, rest sourced from reference TRBV19 and TRBJ2-3, is DGGITQSPKYLFRKEGQNVTLSCEQNLNHDAMYWYRQDPGQGLRLIYYSQIVNDFQKGDIAEGYSVSREKKESFPLTVTSAQKNPTAFYLCASRGGRTRRFGPGTRLTVL.

The genes are TRBV5-1 and TRBJ2-3; the D call may be TRBD1 or TRBD2 (5 bases each). The CDR3 loop spans 12 amino acids. With 2 bases removed from V and 6 bases from J, the gap between germline ends came to 7 bases. From germline, CDR1 is SGHRS and CDR2 YFSETQ. Here the CDR3 reads CASSFREDTQYF. In DNA form, the CDR3 reads TGCGCCAGCAGCTTCAGGGAGGATACGCAGTATTTT.

The V gene is TRBV6-6, the J gene TRBJ2-5, with a weak D call TRBD2 (5 bases). Germline assignment: CDR1 MNHNY and CDR2 SVGAGI (reference sequence). Trimming pared 8 bases from V and 4 bases from J, leaving 11 bases between. CDR3 size: 12 residues. This CDR3 is CASGSSPETQYF. For the CDR3, the DNA is TGTGCCAGCGGGAGCTCCCCAGAGACCCAGTACTTC.

This rearrangement joins TRBV6-5 to TRBJ2-2, with 8 positions matching TRBD1. The V gene's germline CDR1 is MNHEY and CDR2 SVGAGI. CDR3 length: 15 amino acids. V gave up 0 bases and J gave up 5 bases; unmatched junction bases: 2. The CDR3 loop is CASSYSGQGTGELFF. Written as DNA, the CDR3 is TGTGCCAGCAGTTACTCCGGACAGGGAACCGGGGAGCTGTTTTTT.